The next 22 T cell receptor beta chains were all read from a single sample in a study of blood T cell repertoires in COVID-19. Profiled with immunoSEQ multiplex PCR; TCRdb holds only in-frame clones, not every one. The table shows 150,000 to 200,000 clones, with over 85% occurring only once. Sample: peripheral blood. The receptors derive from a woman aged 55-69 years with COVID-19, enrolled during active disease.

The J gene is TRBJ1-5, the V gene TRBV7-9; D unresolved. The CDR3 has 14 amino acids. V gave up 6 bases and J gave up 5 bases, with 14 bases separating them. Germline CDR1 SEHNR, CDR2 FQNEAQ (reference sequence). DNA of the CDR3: TGTGCCAGCAGGCAGGAGGGAGTGGATCAGCCCCAGCATTTT. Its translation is CASRQEGVDQPQHF.

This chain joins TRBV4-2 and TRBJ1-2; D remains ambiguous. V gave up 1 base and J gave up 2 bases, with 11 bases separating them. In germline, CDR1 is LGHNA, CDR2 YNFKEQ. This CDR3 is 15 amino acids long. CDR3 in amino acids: CASSQGRWENYGYTF. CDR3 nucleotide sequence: TGTGCCAGCAGCCAAGGAAGGTGGGAGAACTATGGCTACACCTTC.

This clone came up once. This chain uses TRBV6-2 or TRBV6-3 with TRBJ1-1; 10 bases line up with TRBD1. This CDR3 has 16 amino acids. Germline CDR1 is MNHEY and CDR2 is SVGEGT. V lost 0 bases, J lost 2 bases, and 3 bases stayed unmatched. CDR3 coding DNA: TGTGCCAGCAGTTACTCGGGGGACAGGGGAAACACTGAAGCTTTCTTT. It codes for CASSYSGDRGNTEAFF.

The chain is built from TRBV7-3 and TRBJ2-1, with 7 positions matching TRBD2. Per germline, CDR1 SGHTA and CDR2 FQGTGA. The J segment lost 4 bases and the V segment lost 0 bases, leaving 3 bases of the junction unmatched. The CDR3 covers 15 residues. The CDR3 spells CASSLTGLTYNEQFF. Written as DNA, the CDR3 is TGTGCCAGCAGCTTAACGGGACTAACATACAATGAGCAGTTCTTC.

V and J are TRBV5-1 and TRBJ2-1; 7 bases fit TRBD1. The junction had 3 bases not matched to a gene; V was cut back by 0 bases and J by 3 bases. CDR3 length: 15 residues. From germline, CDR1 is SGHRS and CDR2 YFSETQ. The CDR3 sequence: CASSLVDRLYNEQFF. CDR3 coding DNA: TGCGCCAGCAGCTTGGTGGACAGGCTCTACAATGAGCAGTTCTTC.

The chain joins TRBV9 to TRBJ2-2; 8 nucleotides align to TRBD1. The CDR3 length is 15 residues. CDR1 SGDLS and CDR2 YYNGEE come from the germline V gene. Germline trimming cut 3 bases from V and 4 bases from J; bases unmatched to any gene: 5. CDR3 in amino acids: CASSEDRVFTGELFF. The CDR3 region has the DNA TGTGCCAGCAGCGAGGACAGGGTGTTCACCGGGGAGCTGTTTTTT.

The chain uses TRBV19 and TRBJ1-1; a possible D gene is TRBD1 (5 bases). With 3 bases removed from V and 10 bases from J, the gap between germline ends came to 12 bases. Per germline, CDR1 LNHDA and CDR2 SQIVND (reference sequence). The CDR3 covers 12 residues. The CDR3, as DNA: TGTGCCAGTAGTATCACAGGCGGGGGAGCTTTCTTT. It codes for CASSITGGGAFF.

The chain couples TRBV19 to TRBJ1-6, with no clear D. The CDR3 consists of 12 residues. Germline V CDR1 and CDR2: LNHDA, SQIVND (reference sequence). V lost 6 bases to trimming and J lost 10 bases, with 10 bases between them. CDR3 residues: CASRNSWSPLHF. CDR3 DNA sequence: TGTGCCAGTAGGAACTCATGGTCACCCCTCCACTTT.

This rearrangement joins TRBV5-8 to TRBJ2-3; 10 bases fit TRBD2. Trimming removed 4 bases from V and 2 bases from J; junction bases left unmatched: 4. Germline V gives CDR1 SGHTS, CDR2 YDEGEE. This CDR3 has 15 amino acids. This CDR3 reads CASSQRGGHTDTQYF. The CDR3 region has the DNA TGTGCCAGCAGCCAGCGGGGGGGCCACACAGATACGCAGTATTTT.

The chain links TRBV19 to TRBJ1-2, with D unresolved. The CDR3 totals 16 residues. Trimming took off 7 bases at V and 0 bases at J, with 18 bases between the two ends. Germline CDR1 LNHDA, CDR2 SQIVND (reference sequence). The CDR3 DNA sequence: TGTGCCAGTACCCCTTCGGACGGGAGAGCTAACTATGGCTACACCTTC. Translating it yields CASTPSDGRANYGYTF.

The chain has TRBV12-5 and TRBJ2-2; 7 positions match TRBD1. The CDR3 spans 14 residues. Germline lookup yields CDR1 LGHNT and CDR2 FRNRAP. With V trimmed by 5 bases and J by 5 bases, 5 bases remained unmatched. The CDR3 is CASGRQGWTGELFF. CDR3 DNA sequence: TGTGCTAGTGGTCGACAGGGTTGGACCGGGGAGCTGTTTTTT.

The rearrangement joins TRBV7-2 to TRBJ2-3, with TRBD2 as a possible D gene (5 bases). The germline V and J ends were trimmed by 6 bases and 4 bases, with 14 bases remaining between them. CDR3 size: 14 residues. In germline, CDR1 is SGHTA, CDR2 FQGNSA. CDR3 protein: CASRPKAASDTQYF. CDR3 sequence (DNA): TGTGCCAGCAGACCAAAAGCGGCCTCAGATACGCAGTATTTT.

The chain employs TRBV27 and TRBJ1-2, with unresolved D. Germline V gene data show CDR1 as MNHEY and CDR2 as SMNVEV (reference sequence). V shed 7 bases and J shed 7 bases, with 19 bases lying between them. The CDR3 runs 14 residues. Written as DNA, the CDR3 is TGTGCCAGCAAGGAGTTTGGAGAGAGGGCTGGCTACACCTTC. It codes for CASKEFGERAGYTF.

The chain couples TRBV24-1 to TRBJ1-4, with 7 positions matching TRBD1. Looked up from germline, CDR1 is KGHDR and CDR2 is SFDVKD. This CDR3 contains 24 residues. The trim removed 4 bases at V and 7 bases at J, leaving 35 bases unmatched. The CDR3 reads CATSDYRTGGFPYPRRSTGEKLFF. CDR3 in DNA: TGTGCCACCAGTGACTACAGGACAGGCGGGTTCCCATATCCGAGGCGGAGTACAGGTGAAAAACTGTTTTTT.

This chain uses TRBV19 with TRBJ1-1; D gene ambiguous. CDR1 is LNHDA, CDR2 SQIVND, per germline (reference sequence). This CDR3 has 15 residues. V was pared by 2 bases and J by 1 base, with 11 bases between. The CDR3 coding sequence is TGTGCCAGTAGTATAATTCAGGCAGGGAACACTGAAGCTTTCTTT. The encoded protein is CASSIIQAGNTEAFF. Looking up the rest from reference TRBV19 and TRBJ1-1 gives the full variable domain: DGGITQSPKYLFRKEGQNVTLSCEQNLNHDAMYWYRQDPGQGLRLIYYSQIVNDFQKGDIAEGYSVSREKKESFPLTVTSAQKNPTAFYLCASSIIQAGNTEAFFGQGTRLTVV.

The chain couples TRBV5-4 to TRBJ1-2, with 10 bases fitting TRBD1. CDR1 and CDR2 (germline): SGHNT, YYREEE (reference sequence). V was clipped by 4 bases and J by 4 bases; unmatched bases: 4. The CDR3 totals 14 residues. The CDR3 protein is CASSGTGAGYGYTF. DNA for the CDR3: TGTGCCAGCAGCGGGACAGGGGCGGGCTATGGCTACACCTTC.

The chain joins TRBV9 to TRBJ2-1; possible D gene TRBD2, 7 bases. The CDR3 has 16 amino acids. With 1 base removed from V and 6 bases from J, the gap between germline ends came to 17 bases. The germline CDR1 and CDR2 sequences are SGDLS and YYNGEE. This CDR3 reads CASSVLARGAGNEQFF. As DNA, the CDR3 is TGTGCCAGCAGCGTATTAGCACGGGGGGCAGGCAATGAGCAGTTCTTC.

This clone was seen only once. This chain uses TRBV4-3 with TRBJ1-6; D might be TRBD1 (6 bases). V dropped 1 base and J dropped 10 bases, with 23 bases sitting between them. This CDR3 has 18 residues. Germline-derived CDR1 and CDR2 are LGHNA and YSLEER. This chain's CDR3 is CASSQGFGSRGLGSPLHF. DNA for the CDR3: TGCGCCAGCAGCCAAGGATTTGGGTCGAGGGGGTTGGGGTCACCCCTCCACTTT.

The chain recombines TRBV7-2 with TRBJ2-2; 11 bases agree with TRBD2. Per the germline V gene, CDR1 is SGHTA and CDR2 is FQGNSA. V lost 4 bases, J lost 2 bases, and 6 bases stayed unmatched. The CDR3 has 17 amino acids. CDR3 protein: CASSYTSGGENTGELFF. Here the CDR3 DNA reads TGTGCCAGCAGCTACACTAGCGGGGGTGAAAACACCGGGGAGCTGTTTTTT.

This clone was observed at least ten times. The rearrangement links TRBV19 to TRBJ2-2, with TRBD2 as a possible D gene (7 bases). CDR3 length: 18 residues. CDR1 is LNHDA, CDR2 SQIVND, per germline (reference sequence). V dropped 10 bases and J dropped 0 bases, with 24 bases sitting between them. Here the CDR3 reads CATDATPGAGANTGELFF. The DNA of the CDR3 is TGTGCCACCGACGCGACCCCGGGGGCGGGGGCGAACACCGGGGAGCTGTTTTTT.

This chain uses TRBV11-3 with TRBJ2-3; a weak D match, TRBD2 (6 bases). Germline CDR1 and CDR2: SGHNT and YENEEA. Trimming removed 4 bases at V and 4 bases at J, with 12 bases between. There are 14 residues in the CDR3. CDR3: CASSYLATSDTQYF. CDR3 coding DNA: TGTGCCAGCAGCTATCTAGCGACGTCAGATACGCAGTATTTT. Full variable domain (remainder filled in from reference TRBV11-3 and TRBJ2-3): EAGVVQSPRYKIIEKKQPVAFWCNPISGHNTLYWYLQNLGQGPELLIRYENEEAVDDSQLPKDRFSAERLKGVDSTLKIQPAELGDSAVYLCASSYLATSDTQYFGPGTRLTVL.

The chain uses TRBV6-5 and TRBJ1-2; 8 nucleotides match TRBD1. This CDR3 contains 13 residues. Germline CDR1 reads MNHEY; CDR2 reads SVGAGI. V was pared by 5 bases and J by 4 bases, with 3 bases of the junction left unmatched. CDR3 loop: CASSRTGTYGYTF. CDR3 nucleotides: TGTGCCAGCAGTCGGACAGGGACCTATGGCTACACCTTC.